This TCR beta chain was obtained from a study of blood T cell repertoires in COVID-19. Study summary: Material from acute and convalescent COVID-19 was sourced from the United States, Italy and Spain. Sample material is recorded as cDNA or gDNA derived from T cells, B-cell-depleted T cells, or PBMCs.

The CDR3 has 15 amino acids. Germline loops: CDR1 KGHSH, CDR2 LQKENI. With 3 bases clipped from V and 8 bases from J, the junction kept 9 bases outside the gene matches. As processed by the authors: Reference gene primer amplification gave estimated nucleated cell counts. Using immunoSEQ multiplex PCR, the repertoire was profiled, and TCRdb retains in-frame clones only, with some absent. The DNA was the basis for D and trimming; V, J and clone size are from that table. The repertoire holds approximately 140,000 clones, with 88% as singletons. V and J are TRBV18 and TRBJ1-2; 10 bases are shared with TRBD1. The material sequenced was peripheral blood. The receptor comes from a human donor in a cohort sampled during active COVID-19. CDR3 DNA sequence: TGTGCCAGCTCACCGATTCCGGGACAGGGGATCGGCTACACCTTC. This translates into CASSPIPGQGIGYTF. The full variable domain, its missing parts supplied by reference TRBV18 and TRBJ1-2, is NAGVMQNPRHLVRRRGQEARLRCSPMKGHSHVYWYRQLPEEGLKFMVYLQKENIIDESGMPKERFSAEFPKEGPSILRIQQVVRGDSAAYFCASSPIPGQGIGYTFGSGTRLTVV.